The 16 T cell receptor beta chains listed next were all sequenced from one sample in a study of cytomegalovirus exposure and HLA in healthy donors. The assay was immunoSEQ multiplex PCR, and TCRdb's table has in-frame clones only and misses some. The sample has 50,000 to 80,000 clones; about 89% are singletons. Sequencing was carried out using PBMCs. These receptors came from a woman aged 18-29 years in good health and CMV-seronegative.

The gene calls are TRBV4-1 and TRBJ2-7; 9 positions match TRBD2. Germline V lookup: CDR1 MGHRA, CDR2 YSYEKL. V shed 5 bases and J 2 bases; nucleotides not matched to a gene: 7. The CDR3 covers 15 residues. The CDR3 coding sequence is TGCGCCAGCAGCTTTCTAGCGGGGTTTCCCTACGAGCAGTACTTC. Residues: CASSFLAGFPYEQYF.

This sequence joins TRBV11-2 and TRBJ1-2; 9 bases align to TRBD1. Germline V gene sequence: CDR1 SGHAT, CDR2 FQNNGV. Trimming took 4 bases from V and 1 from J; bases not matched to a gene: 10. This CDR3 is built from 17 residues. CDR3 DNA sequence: TGTGCCAGCAGCTCTATCCCCGGGACAGGGATTAACTATGGCTACACCTTC. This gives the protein CASSSIPGTGINYGYTF.

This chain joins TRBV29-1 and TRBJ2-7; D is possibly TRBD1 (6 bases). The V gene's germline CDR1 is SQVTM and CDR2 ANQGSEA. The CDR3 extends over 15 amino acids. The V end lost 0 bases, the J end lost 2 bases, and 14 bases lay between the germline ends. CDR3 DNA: TGCAGCGTTGAAGACAGGGGATTGATGCCCTACGAGCAGTACTTC. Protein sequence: CSVEDRGLMPYEQYF.

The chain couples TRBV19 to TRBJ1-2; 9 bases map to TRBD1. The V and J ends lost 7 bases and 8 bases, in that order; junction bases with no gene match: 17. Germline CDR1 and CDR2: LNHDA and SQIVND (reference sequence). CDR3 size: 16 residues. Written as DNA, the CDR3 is TGTGCCAGTACCGAAGGGGGTGACAGGGGGAGAGGCGGCTACACCTTC. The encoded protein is CASTEGGDRGRGGYTF.

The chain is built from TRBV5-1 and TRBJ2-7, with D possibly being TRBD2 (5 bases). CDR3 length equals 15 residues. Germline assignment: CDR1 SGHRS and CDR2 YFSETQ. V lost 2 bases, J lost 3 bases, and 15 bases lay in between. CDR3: CASSLISGGHYEQYF. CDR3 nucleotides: TGCGCCAGCAGCTTAATATCGGGCGGGCACTACGAGCAGTACTTC.

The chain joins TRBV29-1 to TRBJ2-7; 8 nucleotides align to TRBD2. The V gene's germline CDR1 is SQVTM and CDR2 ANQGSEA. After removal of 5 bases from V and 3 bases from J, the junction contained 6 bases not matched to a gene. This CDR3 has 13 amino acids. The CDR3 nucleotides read TGCAGCGTTTCCAGCGGGAGTTTCTACGAGCAGTACTTC. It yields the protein CSVSSGSFYEQYF.

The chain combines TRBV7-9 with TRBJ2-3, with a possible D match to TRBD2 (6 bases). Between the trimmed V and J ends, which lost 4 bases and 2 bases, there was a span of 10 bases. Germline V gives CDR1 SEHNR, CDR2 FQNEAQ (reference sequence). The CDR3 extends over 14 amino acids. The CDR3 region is CASSYTDYTDTQYF. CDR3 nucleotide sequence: TGTGCCAGCAGCTATACGGACTACACAGATACGCAGTATTTT.

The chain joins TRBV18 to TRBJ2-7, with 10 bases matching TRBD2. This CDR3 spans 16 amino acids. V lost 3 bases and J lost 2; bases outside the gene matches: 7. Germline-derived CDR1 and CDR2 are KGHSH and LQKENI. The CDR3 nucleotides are TGTGCCAGCTCACCTTATAGGACTAGCGGAACCTACGAGCAGTACTTC. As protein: CASSPYRTSGTYEQYF.

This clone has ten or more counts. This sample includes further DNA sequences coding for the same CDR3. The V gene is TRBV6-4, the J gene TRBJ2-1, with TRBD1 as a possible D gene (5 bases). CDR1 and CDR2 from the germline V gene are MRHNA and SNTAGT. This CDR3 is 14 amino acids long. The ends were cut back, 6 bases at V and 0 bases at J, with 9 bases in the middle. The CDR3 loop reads CASSADSSYNEQFF. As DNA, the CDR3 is TGTGCCAGCAGCGCCGACAGCTCCTACAATGAGCAGTTCTTC.

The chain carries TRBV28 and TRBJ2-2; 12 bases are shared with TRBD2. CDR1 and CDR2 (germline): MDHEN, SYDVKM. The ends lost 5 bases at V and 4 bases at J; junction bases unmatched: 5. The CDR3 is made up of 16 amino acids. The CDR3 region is CASSPSGRGTTGELFF. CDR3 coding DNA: TGTGCCAGCAGTCCTAGCGGGAGGGGAACCACCGGGGAGCTGTTTTTT.

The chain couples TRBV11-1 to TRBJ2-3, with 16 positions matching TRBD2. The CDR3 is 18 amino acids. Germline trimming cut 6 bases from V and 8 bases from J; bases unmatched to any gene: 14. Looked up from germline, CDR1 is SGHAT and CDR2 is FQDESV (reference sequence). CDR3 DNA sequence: TGTGCCAGCAGGTACCCGGGACTAGCGGGGGGGACACTAGTTACGCAGTATTTT. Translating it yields CASRYPGLAGGTLVTQYF.

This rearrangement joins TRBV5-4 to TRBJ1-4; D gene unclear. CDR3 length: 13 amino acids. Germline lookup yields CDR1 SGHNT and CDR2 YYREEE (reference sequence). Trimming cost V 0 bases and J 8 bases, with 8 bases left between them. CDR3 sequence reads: CASSLGAGEKLFF. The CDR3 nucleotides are TGTGCCAGCAGCTTGGGCGCAGGCGAAAAACTGTTTTTT.

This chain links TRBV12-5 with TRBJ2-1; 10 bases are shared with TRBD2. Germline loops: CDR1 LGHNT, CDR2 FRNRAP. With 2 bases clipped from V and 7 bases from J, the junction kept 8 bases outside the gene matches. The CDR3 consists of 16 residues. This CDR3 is CASGLNSGLARNEQFF. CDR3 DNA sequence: TGTGCTAGTGGTTTGAATTCGGGACTAGCGAGGAATGAGCAGTTCTTC.

This chain's CDR3 is CASSLVGLTSTEAFF. The CDR3, as DNA: TGTGCCAGCAGTTTAGTGGGACTCACCTCCACTGAAGCTTTCTTT. The chain is built from TRBV28 and TRBJ1-1, with a weak D call TRBD1 (5 bases). The CDR3 contains 15 residues. V was trimmed by 2 bases and J by 4 bases, leaving 14 bases between them. Germline CDR1 reads MDHEN; CDR2 reads SYDVKM. Using reference TRBV28 and TRBJ1-1 for the parts outside the CDR3, the full variable domain is DVKVTQSSRYLVKRTGEKVFLECVQDMDHENMFWYRQDPGLGLRLIYFSYDVKMKEKGDIPEGYSVSREKKERFSLILESASTNQTSMYLCASSLVGLTSTEAFFGQGTRLTVV.

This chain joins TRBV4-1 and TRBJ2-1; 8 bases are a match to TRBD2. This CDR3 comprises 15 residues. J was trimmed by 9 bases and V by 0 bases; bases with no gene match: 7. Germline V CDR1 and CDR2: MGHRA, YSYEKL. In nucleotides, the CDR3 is TGCGCCAGCAGCCAAGAGAATAGCGGGGCTGGTGAGCAGTTCTTC. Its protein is CASSQENSGAGEQFF.

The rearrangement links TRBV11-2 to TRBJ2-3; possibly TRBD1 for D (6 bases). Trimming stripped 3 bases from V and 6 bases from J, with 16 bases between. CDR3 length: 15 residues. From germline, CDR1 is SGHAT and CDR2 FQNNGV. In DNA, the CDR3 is TGTGCCAGCAGCTTCGCCCCTACTCAGGGGGATACGCAGTATTTT. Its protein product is CASSFAPTQGDTQYF.